The clone carrying this T cell receptor (beta chain) occurred once. V was cut by 5 bases and J by 5 bases, with 19 bases left in between. The germline V gene has CDR1 DFQATT and CDR2 SNEGSKA (reference sequence). The CDR3 is 14 amino acids. This entry belongs to a study of Graves' ophthalmopathy and Graves' hyperthyroidism. RNA transcripts yielded amplified TCR beta CDR3 regions. Second-round multiplex PCR came after first-round RT-PCR with HTBI primers. TCRdb passed the multiplex PCR reads through MiXCR, listing each CDR3 protein once. The sample holds approximately 640,000 distinct CDR3 sequences, roughly 41% seen once.

The source material was peripheral blood. V usage is TRBV20-1 and J usage is TRBJ2-7; possibly TRBD1 or TRBD2 for D (5 bases each). The sequence derives from an adult man with Graves' ophthalmopathy. The CDR3 spells CSAGPGQGPDEQYF. The CDR3 bases are TGCAGTGCTGGACCGGGGCAGGGTCCCGACGAGCAGTACTTC.